This T cell receptor beta chain emerged from a study of T cell clonality in common variable immunodeficiency (dated by TCRdb to between 2014 and 2017). What the authors observed across the whole study: CVID TCRbeta sequences were reported to have fewer deletions and N-nucleotide insertions and to lack highly modified clones with 13 or more V deletions. Patient heterogeneity within the CVID cohort put limits on correlating repertoire features with clinical complications. According to the authors, figuring out what caused the increased clonality in CVID would require sequencing the repertoires of T cell subpopulations. Compared with healthy controls, CVID subjects showed increased TCRbeta clonality (t-test p = 0.018), a feature most characteristic of about a third of subjects. Fewer TCRbeta clones were shared among CVID subjects than among healthy controls (p < 0.0001). Despite equal DNA input, controls averaged about 81,820 unique sequences per sample versus about 31,547 in CVID samples.

This clone was seen many times. No cognate antigen has been identified for it. The read is 3 residues too short to cover the CDR3 end, so that end is filled in from the germline J gene. Most CVID patients and most healthy controls were of Caucasian heritage. Heparinized peripheral whole blood samples of roughly 5 to 8.5 ml were obtained from each donor. Genomic DNA from adults with common variable immune deficiency (CVID) and from healthy adult controls was used for sequencing of TCRbeta CDR3 repertoires. The control group comprised some 22 healthy adult volunteers, about 12 female and 10 male, aged about 23 to 70 years with a mean age of roughly 34. Diluted blood was density-centrifuged over Hypaque 1077 or Ficoll-Paque to isolate peripheral blood mononuclear cells. Genomic DNA was obtained from unsorted mononuclear cells through either Qiagen column purification or a centrifugation-based method.

Reading the germline V gene gives CDR1 ENHRY and CDR2 SYGVKD. There are 13 amino acids in the CDR3, from cysteine to phenylalanine inclusive. Of the CDR3's DNA, 30 bases were read; they are in frame from base 1. The junction shows trimming of 7 bases on V and 8 bases on J, and the gene matches do not reach 5 bases of it. For sequencing, equivalent amounts of genomic DNA were input from CVID and control samples. For every sample, a 60 bp segment covering the rearranged TCRbeta CDR3 region was amplified and then sequenced. The immunoSEQ assay, a bias-corrected multiplex PCR combined with high-throughput sequencing, was used to amplify TCRbeta. The authors processed their data as follows. Each unique nucleotide sequence was treated as a clone and annotated with V, D and J genes, copy number and frequency. Sequences were labeled productive if in frame, and non-productive if out of frame or containing stop codons. As previously described, clonality was computed from Shannon's entropy. Mean CDR3 Kyte-Doolittle hydropathy was derived from the predicted amino acid sequences of productive clones. Scaled V gene usage was hierarchically clustered using Manhattan distance and complete linkage with the R hclust function. Clone sharing by CDR3 amino acid sequence was assessed by resampling 12 repertoires per group over 100 rounds. The repertoires were searched for some 70 published EBV-specific TCRbeta sequences and 245 published CMV-specific TCRbeta sequences. Two CVID samples that yielded fewer than 10,000 sequences were excluded from the analysis, so approximately 40 CVID repertoires were retained. The table was pulled from immuneACCESS by TCRdb, which kept in-frame rearrangements only. Such tables lose some clones; where checked, under half of the loss comes from unresolved V genes, and the rest has no known cause. The DNA gave D and trimming, while V, J and clone size come from that table. For this sample, tens of thousands of clones appear and none is a singleton. Approximately 3.6% of the sample is held by the ten biggest clonotypes.

Recombination linked TRBV10-3 to TRBJ2-1, with TRBD2 identical over 10 junction bases. What was sequenced was peripheral blood mononuclear cells. The TCR sequence derives from a person aged 18-70 years in good health. The sequenced part of the CDR3 DNA is TGTGCCATCATGTCTAGCGGGAGCTATGAG. Translated, this is CAIMSSGSYE. The whole CDR3 sequence is CAIMSSGSYEQFF.